These 23 T cell receptor beta chains were all obtained from the same sample, sequenced in a study of OX40 agonist ivuxolimab in advanced cancers. The protocol was immunoSEQ multiplex PCR, while the TCRdb copy is restricted to in-frame clones and leaves out a portion. The repertoire holds 50,000 to 70,000 clones, with roughly 85% as singletons. The source was CD4+ or CD8+ T cells sorted from blood, collected in a trial of the OX40 agonist ivuxolimab. These receptors originate from an adult with an advanced solid tumor such as melanoma, head and neck, liver or kidney cancer.

The table lists this clone with a few counts. The V gene is TRBV6-1, the J gene TRBJ1-5; D is ambiguous. Germline CDR1 MNHNS, CDR2 SASEGT. Trimming removed 3 bases from V and 8 bases from J, with 8 bases in between. CDR3 length: 12 amino acids. CDR3 region: CASSDPFKPQHF. The CDR3 nucleotides are TGTGCCAGCAGTGATCCTTTCAAGCCCCAGCATTTT.

This chain links TRBV29-1 with TRBJ2-3; D not resolved. Looked up from germline, CDR1 is SQVTM and CDR2 is ANQGSEA. V lost 7 bases, J lost 4 bases, and 18 bases lay in between. The length of the CDR3 is 14 residues. Here the CDR3 DNA reads TGCAGCGCCTACCCCGGCTCTGTGGCAGATACGCAGTATTTT. Translation: CSAYPGSVADTQYF.

J is TRBJ1-1 and V is TRBV5-4; D is possibly TRBD1 (5 bases). CDR1 and CDR2 (germline): SGHNT, YYREEE (reference sequence). Deletions cut 2 bases from V and 1 base from J, with 9 bases between. This CDR3 spans 14 amino acids. In DNA form, the CDR3 reads TGTGCCAGCAGCTTCGGGGGAACGAACACTGAAGCTTTCTTT. It specifies CASSFGGTNTEAFF.

The count of this clone is one. This chain joins TRBV27 and TRBJ2-5; D uncertain. V dropped 0 bases and J dropped 2 bases, with 4 bases sitting between them. Per the germline V gene, CDR1 is MNHEY and CDR2 is SMNVEV (reference sequence). The length of the CDR3 is 13 residues. Here the CDR3 reads CASSLSLQETQYF. The CDR3 region has the DNA TGTGCCAGCAGTTTATCGCTGCAAGAGACCCAGTACTTC.

This chain uses TRBV6-1 with TRBJ1-2; D is unclear. With 5 bases removed from V and 5 bases from J, the gap between germline ends came to 15 bases. Germline V lookup: CDR1 MNHNS, CDR2 SASEGT. The CDR3 has 14 residues. In DNA, the CDR3 is TGTGCCAGCAGTCCAAGCGGGCAGCTATATGGCTACACCTTC. As protein: CASSPSGQLYGYTF.

The genes are TRBV7-9 and TRBJ1-4; possibly TRBD1 for D (5 bases). CDR1 SEHNR and CDR2 FQNEAQ come from the germline V gene (reference sequence). Trimming left V 1 base short and J 6 bases short, with 12 bases between. The CDR3 loop spans 15 amino acids. The CDR3 nucleotides read TGTGCCAGCAGCTTAGGGGGCCAACTAGATGAAAAACTGTTTTTT. Protein product: CASSLGGQLDEKLFF.

Relative to its sample, this clone is medium-sized (0.01 to 0.1%). The rearrangement uses TRBV11-2 and TRBJ2-5; D may be TRBD2 (5 bases). Germline assignment: CDR1 SGHAT and CDR2 FQNNGV. The V gene lost 5 bases and the J gene lost 2 bases, with 12 bases spanning the gap. The CDR3 spans 14 residues. The CDR3 is CASSQTPGQETQYF. The CDR3 DNA follows: TGTGCCAGCAGCCAGACTCCGGGACAAGAGACCCAGTACTTC. Full variable domain (outside the CDR3, taken from reference TRBV11-2 and TRBJ2-5): EAGVAQSPRYKIIEKRQSVAFWCNPISGHATLYWYQQILGQGPKLLIQFQNNGVVDDSQLPKDRFSAERLKGVDSTLKIQPAKLEDSAVYLCASSQTPGQETQYFGPGTRLLVL.

The table lists this clone with a count of one. The chain is built from TRBV27 and TRBJ1-4; 8 bases are a match to TRBD1. Germline V gives CDR1 MNHEY, CDR2 SMNVEV (reference sequence). The CDR3 totals 17 residues. Trimming took 5 bases from V and 0 from J; bases not matched to a gene: 8. CDR3 bases: TGTGCCAGCAGTCCGTGGGGGACAGGTACAACTAATGAAAAACTGTTTTTT. Its translation is CASSPWGTGTTNEKLFF.

CDR3 nucleotide sequence: TGTGCCAGCAGTTCGGCGGGCCTCCGACGGGATCTTGGTGAAAAACTGTTTTTT. The encoded protein is CASSSAGLRRDLGEKLFF. This chain joins TRBV13 and TRBJ1-4; D uncertain. Trimming removed 6 bases at V and 7 bases at J, with 27 bases between. Germline-derived CDR1 and CDR2 are PRHDT and FYEKMQ (reference sequence). The CDR3 sequence is 18 residues long. Looking up the rest from reference TRBV13 and TRBJ1-4 gives the full variable domain: AAGVIQSPRHLIKEKRETATLKCYPIPRHDTVYWYQQGPGQDPQFLISFYEKMQSDKGSIPDRFSAQQFSDYHSELNMSSLELGDSALYFCASSSAGLRRDLGEKLFFGSGTQLSVL.

This clone was recorded only once. The rearrangement joins TRBV30 to TRBJ2-5; the D gene is possibly TRBD1 (6 bases). With 1 base removed from V and 7 bases from J, the gap between germline ends came to 10 bases. The CDR3 extends over 12 amino acids. Germline CDR1 and CDR2: GTSNPN and SVGIG (reference sequence). CDR3 loop: CAWSDSRGTQYF. In DNA form, the CDR3 reads TGTGCCTGGAGTGACTCCAGGGGGACCCAGTACTTC.

The J gene is TRBJ1-1, the V gene TRBV28; 8 bases are shared with TRBD1. Trimming cost V 7 bases and J 2 bases; bases outside gene matches: 6. The CDR3 covers 14 residues. Looked up from germline, CDR1 is MDHEN and CDR2 is SYDVKM. The CDR3 region has the DNA TGTGCCAGCAAGACAGGGGAGTTTAACACTGAAGCTTTCTTT. Translated, it gives CASKTGEFNTEAFF.

CDR3 sequence reads: CASSLELAGAQETQYF. CDR3 DNA: TGTGCCAGCAGCTTAGAGCTAGCGGGCGCGCAAGAGACCCAGTACTTC. The chain links TRBV11-2 to TRBJ2-5; TRBD2 aligns across 8 bases. The germline V gene has CDR1 SGHAT and CDR2 FQNNGV. J was trimmed by 2 bases and V by 0 bases; bases with no gene match: 5. The CDR3 runs to 16 residues.

The chain has TRBV30 and TRBJ1-6, with D uncertain. The germline V gene has CDR1 GTSNPN and CDR2 SVGIG (reference sequence). V shed 4 bases and J shed 4 bases, with 8 bases lying between them. The CDR3 consists of 13 residues. As DNA, the CDR3 is TGTGCCTGGAAAGGCGAGTATAATTCACCCCTCCACTTT. It codes for CAWKGEYNSPLHF.

This sequence joins TRBV11-3 and TRBJ2-1; 7 positions match TRBD1. J gave up 3 bases and V 1 base, and 0 bases lay outside the gene matches. Germline V gives CDR1 SGHNT, CDR2 YENEEA. The CDR3 extends over 14 amino acids. CDR3 DNA sequence: TGTGCCAGCAGCTTAGGGGACAGCTACAATGAGCAGTTCTTC. Translated, it gives CASSLGDSYNEQFF.

The chain couples TRBV28 to TRBJ2-6; 8 bases are a match to TRBD1. Germline-derived CDR1 and CDR2 are MDHEN and SYDVKM. The length of the CDR3 is 16 residues. The V gene end was trimmed by 5 bases and the J gene end by 2 bases; junction bases not matched to a gene: 5. The CDR3 loop reads CASSPQGATGANVLTF. As DNA, the CDR3 is TGTGCCAGCAGTCCTCAGGGGGCTACTGGGGCCAACGTCCTGACTTTC. Based on the CDR3 plus reference TRBV28 and TRBJ2-6, the full variable domain is DVKVTQSSRYLVKRTGEKVFLECVQDMDHENMFWYRQDPGLGLRLIYFSYDVKMKEKGDIPEGYSVSREKKERFSLILESASTNQTSMYLCASSPQGATGANVLTFGAGSRLTVL.

The chain has TRBV2 and TRBJ2-1; the D gene is possibly TRBD2 (6 bases). Germline values: CDR1 SNHLY, CDR2 FYNNEI. Deletions cut 6 bases from V and 9 bases from J, with 18 bases between. This CDR3 has 14 amino acids. This CDR3 reads CASRGSGPVSEQFF. The DNA of the CDR3 is TGTGCCAGCAGGGGCAGCGGGCCAGTATCTGAGCAGTTCTTC.

CDR3 protein: CASSRRGGSSSTDTQYF. The DNA of the CDR3 is TGTGCCAGCAGCCGGAGGGGGGGGTCATCTAGCACAGATACGCAGTATTTT. The chain links TRBV9 to TRBJ2-3, with a weak D call TRBD2 (7 bases). The germline V gene has CDR1 SGDLS and CDR2 YYNGEE. The CDR3 length is 17 residues. V was shortened by 4 bases and J by 0 bases, with 18 bases between the two germline ends.

The rearrangement links TRBV4-2 to TRBJ2-7, with D perhaps matching TRBD1 (5 bases). CDR3 length equals 13 residues. Germline loops: CDR1 LGHNA, CDR2 YNFKEQ. The germline V and J ends were trimmed by 0 bases and 6 bases, with 9 bases remaining between them. This CDR3 is CASSQDGQGEQYF. As DNA, the CDR3 is TGTGCCAGCAGCCAAGATGGCCAGGGCGAGCAGTACTTC.

The chain carries TRBV9 and TRBJ2-2; the D is unclear. This CDR3 has 14 amino acids. CDR1 SGDLS and CDR2 YYNGEE come from the germline V gene. V shed 4 bases and J shed 5 bases, with 12 bases lying between them. CDR3 DNA sequence: TGTGCCAGCAGCCCCCCGGGTTATACCGGGGAGCTGTTTTTT. It encodes CASSPPGYTGELFF.

The chain employs TRBV5-8 and TRBJ1-5, with 7 nucleotides matching TRBD1. Losses at the gene ends were 0 bases for V and 0 bases for J; bases not matched to a gene: 3. Germline V lookup: CDR1 SGHTS, CDR2 YDEGEE. The CDR3 has 16 residues. CDR3 DNA sequence: TGTGCCAGCAGCTTGGGGACAGGTGATAGCAATCAGCCCCAGCATTTT. Translation gives CASSLGTGDSNQPQHF. Variable domain in full (rest from reference TRBV5-8 and TRBJ1-5): EAGVTQSPTHLIKTRGQQATLRCSPISGHTSVYWYQQALGLGLQFLLWYDEGEERNRGNFPPRFSGRQFPNYSSELNVNALELEDSALYLCASSLGTGDSNQPQHFGDGTRLSIL.

CDR3 in amino acids: CASSQDLAGGTDTQYF. Written as DNA, the CDR3 is TGCGCCAGCAGCCAAGATTTAGCGGGGGGCACAGATACGCAGTATTTT. The chain uses TRBV4-1 and TRBJ2-3; 9 positions agree with TRBD2. Per the germline V gene, CDR1 is MGHRA and CDR2 is YSYEKL. V shed 0 bases, J shed 1 base, and the junction held 2 bases outside the gene matches. The CDR3 has 16 amino acids.

The chain joins TRBV4-1 to TRBJ1-6; D remains ambiguous. This CDR3 comprises 18 residues. V was shortened by 2 bases and J by 9 bases, with 23 bases between the two germline ends. Germline CDR1 and CDR2: MGHRA and YSYEKL. The CDR3: CASSQYEIAQGLGSPLHF. CDR3 coding DNA: TGCGCCAGCAGCCAATATGAGATAGCCCAAGGCCTTGGTTCACCCCTCCACTTT.

This sequence joins TRBV7-2 and TRBJ1-5; 7 bases are a match to TRBD1. CDR3 size: 13 residues. The V gene's germline CDR1 is SGHTA and CDR2 FQGNSA. J was trimmed by 7 bases and V by 5 bases; bases with no gene match: 5. CDR3 nucleotide sequence: TGTGCCAGCAGCCTCTACAGGGGCCAGCCCCAGCATTTT. Encoded protein: CASSLYRGQPQHF.